Detailed here is one T cell receptor beta chain. These data belong to a study of T cell changes during pregnancy in multiple sclerosis. Produced via immunoSEQ multiplex PCR; TCRdb's table is partial and in-frame only. Found here are roughly 40,000 clones, about 95% of them singletons; the top ten hold 1.5% to 2%. The germline V gene encodes CDR1 SNHLY and CDR2 FYNNEI. Trimming pared 6 bases from V and 0 bases from J, leaving 6 bases between. CDR3 length: 12 amino acids. V and J are TRBV2 and TRBJ2-7; D uncertain. Sequences were derived from peripheral blood, sampled in the third trimester of pregnancy. The sequence came from a female donor with multiple sclerosis, enrolled in a pregnancy study. CDR3 region: CASRGSSYEQYF. The CDR3 nucleotides are TGTGCCAGCAGGGGCAGCTCCTACGAGCAGTACTTC.